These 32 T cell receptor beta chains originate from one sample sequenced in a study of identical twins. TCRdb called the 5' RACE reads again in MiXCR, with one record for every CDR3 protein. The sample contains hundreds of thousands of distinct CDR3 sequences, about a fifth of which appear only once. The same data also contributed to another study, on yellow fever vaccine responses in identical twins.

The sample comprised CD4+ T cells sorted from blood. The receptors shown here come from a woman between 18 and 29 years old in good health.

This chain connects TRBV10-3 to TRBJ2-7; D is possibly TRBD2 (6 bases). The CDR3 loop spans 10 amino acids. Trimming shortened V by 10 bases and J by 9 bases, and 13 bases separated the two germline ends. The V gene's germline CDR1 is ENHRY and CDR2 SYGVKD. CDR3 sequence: CATGGLVQYF. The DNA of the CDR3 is TGTGCCACCGGAGGGTTGGTGCAGTACTTC.

The CDR3 reads CASREPGLASDTQYF. CDR3 nucleotide sequence: TGTGCCAGCAGAGAACCGGGACTAGCATCAGATACGCAGTATTTT. The chain is built from TRBV6-1 and TRBJ2-3; 9 bases line up with TRBD2. There are 15 residues in the CDR3. V was pared by 6 bases and J by 4 bases, with 8 bases of the junction left unmatched. CDR1 and CDR2 from the germline V gene are MNHNS and SASEGT.

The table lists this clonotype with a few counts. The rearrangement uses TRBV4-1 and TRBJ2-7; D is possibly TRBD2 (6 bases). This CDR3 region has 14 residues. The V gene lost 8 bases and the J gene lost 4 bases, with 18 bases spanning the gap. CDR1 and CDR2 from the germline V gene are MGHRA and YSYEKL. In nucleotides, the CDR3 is TGCGCCAGCGCGGTGGCGGGGACCTTATACGAGCAGTACTTC. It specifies CASAVAGTLYEQYF.

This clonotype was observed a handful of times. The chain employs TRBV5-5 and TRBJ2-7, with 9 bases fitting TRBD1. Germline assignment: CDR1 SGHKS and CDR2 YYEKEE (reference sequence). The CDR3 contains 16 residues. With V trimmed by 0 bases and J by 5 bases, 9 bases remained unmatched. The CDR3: CASSLGDRVNTNEQYV. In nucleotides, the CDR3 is TGTGCCAGCAGCTTGGGGGACAGGGTAAATACAAACGAGCAGTACGTC.

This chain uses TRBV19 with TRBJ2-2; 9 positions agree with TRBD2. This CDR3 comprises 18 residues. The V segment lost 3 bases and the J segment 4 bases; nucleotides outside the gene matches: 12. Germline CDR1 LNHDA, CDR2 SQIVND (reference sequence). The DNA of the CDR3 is TGTGCCAGTAGTATGTTGGCTAGCGGGATCTCGGGCACCGGGGAGCTGTTTTTT. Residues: CASSMLASGISGTGELFF. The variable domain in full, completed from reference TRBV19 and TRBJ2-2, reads DGGITQSPKYLFRKEGQNVTLSCEQNLNHDAMYWYRQDPGQGLRLIYYSQIVNDFQKGDIAEGYSVSREKKESFPLTVTSAQKNPTAFYLCASSMLASGISGTGELFFGEGSRLTVL.

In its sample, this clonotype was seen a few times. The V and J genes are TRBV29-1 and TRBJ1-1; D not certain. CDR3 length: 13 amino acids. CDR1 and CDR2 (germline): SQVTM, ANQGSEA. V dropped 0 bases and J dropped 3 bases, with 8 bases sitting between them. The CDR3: CSVEEVSYTEAFF. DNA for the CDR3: TGCAGCGTTGAAGAAGTCAGCTACACTGAAGCTTTCTTT.

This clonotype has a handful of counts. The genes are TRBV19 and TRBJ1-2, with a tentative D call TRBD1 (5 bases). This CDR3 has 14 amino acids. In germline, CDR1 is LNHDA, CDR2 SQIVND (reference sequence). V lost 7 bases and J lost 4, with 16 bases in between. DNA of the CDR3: TGTGCCAGTAAACCCAGGGACGTCAGCTATGGCTACACCTTC. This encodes CASKPRDVSYGYTF.

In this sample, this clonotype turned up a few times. In DNA, the CDR3 is TGCAGTGCTAGAGATGCGGGACTGACGGGAAACACCATATATTTT. Encoded protein: CSARDAGLTGNTIYF. The chain recombines TRBV20-1 with TRBJ1-3; possibly TRBD1 for D (5 bases). Germline lookup yields CDR1 DFQATT and CDR2 SNEGSKA (reference sequence). V was shortened by 0 bases and J by 4 bases, with 13 bases between the two germline ends. This CDR3 spans 15 amino acids.

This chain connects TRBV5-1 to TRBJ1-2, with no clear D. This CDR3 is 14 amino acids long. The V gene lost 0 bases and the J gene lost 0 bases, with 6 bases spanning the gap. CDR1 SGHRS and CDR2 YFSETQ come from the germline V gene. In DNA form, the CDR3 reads TGCGCCAGCAGCTTGGGACGGTCTAACTATGGCTACACCTTC. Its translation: CASSLGRSNYGYTF. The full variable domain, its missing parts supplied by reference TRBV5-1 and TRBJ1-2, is KAGVTQTPRYLIKTRGQQVTLSCSPISGHRSVSWYQQTPGQGLQFLFEYFSETQRNKGNFPGRFSGRQFSNSRSEMNVSTLELGDSALYLCASSLGRSNYGYTFGSGTRLTVV.

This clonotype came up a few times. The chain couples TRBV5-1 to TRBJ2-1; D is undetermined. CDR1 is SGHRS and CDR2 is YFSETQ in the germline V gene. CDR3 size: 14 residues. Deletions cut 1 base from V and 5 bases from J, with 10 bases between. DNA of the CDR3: TGCGCCAGCAGCTTGCTTAGACGAGACAATGAGCAGTTCTTC. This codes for CASSLLRRDNEQFF.

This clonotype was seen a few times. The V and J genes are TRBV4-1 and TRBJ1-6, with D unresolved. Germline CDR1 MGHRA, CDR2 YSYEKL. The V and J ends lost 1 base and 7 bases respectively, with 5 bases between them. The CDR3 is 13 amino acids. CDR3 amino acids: CASSQAPNSPLHF. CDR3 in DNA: TGCGCCAGCAGCCAAGCTCCGAATTCACCCCTCCACTTT.

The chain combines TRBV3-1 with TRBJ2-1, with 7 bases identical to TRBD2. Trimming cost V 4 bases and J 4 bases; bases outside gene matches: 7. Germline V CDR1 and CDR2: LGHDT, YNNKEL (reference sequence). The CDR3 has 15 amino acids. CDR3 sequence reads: CASSRPTSRYNEQFF. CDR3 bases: TGTGCCAGCAGCCGACCGACTAGCAGATACAATGAGCAGTTCTTC.

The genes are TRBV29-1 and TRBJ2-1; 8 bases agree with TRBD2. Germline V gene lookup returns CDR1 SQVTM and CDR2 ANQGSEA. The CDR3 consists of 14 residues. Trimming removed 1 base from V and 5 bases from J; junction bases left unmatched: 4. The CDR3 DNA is TGCAGCGTTGAAGGTGCGGGGGGTAACAATGAGCAGTTCTTC. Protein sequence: CSVEGAGGNNEQFF.

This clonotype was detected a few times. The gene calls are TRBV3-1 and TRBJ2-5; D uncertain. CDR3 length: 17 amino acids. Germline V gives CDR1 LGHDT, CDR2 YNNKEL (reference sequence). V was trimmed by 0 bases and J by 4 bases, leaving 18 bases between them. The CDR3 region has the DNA TGTGCCAGCAGCCAAGATCCGGCAGGAGTACGAGGAGAGACCCAGTACTTC. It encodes CASSQDPAGVRGETQYF.

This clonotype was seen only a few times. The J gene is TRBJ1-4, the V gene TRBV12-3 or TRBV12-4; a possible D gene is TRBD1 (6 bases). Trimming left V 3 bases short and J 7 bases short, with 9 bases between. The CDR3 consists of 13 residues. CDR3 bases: TGTGCCAGCAGTTTGGGGGGCACTGAAAAACTGTTTTTT. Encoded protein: CASSLGGTEKLFF.

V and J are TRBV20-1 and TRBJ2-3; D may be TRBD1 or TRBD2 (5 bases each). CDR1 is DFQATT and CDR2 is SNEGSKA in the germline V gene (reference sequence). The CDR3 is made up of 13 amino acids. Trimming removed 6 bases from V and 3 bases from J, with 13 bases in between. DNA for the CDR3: TGCAGTGCCGGAAGGGGCGGGACAGATACGCAGTATTTT. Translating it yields CSAGRGGTDTQYF.

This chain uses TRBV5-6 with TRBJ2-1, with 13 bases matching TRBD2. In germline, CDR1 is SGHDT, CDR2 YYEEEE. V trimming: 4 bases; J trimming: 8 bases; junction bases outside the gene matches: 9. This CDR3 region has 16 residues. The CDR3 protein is CASSGTSGRGLDEQFF. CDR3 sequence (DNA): TGTGCCAGCAGCGGAACTAGCGGGAGGGGTTTGGATGAGCAGTTCTTC.

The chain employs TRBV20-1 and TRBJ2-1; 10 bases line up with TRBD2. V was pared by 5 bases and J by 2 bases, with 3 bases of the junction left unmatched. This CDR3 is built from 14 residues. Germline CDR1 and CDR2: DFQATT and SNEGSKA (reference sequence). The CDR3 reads CSALGLATYNEQFF. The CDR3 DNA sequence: TGCAGTGCTCTGGGACTAGCGACCTACAATGAGCAGTTCTTC.

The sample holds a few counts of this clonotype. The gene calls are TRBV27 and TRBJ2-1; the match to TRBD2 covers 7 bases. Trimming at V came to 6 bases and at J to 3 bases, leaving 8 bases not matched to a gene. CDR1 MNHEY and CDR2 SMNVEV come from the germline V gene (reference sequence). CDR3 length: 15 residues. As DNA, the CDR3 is TGTGCCAGCAGCCCTCGACTAGCACTCTACAATGAGCAGTTCTTC. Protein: CASSPRLALYNEQFF.

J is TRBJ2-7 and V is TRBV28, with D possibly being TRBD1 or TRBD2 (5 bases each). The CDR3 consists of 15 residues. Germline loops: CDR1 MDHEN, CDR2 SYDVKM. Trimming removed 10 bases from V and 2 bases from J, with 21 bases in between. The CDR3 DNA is TGTGCCACGACCGACCGGGACGCCATGACCTACGAGCAGTACTTC. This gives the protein CATTDRDAMTYEQYF.

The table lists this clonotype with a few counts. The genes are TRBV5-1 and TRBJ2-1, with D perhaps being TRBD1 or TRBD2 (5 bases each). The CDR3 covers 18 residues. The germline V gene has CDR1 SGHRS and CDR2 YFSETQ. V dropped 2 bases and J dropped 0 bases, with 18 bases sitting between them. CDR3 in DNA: TGCGCCAGCAGCTTTATTGGGGCGGGCCCCAGCTCCTACAATGAGCAGTTCTTC. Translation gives CASSFIGAGPSSYNEQFF. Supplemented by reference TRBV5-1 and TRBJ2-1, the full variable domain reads KAGVTQTPRYLIKTRGQQVTLSCSPISGHRSVSWYQQTPGQGLQFLFEYFSETQRNKGNFPGRFSGRQFSNSRSEMNVSTLELGDSALYLCASSFIGAGPSSYNEQFFGPGTRLTVL.

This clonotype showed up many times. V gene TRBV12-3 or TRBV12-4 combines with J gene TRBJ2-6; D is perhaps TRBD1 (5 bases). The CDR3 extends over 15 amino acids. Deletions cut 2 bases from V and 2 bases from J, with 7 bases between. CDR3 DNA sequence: TGTGCCAGCAGTTTAACCAGGGCTGGGGCCAACGTCCTGACTTTC. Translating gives CASSLTRAGANVLTF.

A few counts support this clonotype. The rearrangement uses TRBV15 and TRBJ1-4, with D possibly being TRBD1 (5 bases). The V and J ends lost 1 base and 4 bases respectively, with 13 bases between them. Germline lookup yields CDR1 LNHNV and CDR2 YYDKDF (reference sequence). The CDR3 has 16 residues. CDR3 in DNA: TGTGCCACCAGCAGAGGGGAAGGGGCTTTTAATGAAAAACTGTTTTTT. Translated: CATSRGEGAFNEKLFF. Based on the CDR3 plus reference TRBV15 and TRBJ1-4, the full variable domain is DAMVIQNPRYQVTQFGKPVTLSCSQTLNHNVMYWYQQKSSQAPKLLFHYYDKDFNNEADTPDNFQSRRPNTSFCFLDIRSPGLGDTAMYLCATSRGEGAFNEKLFFGSGTQLSVL.

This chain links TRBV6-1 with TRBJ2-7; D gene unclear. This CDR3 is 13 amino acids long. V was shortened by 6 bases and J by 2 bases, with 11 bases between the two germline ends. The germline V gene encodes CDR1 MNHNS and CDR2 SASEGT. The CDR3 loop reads CASRGFHTYEQYF. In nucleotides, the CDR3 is TGTGCCAGCAGGGGGTTTCACACCTACGAGCAGTACTTC.

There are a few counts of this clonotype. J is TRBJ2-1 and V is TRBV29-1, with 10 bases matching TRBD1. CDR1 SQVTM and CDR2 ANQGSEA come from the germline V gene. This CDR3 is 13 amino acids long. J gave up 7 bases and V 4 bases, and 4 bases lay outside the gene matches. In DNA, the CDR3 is TGCAGCGTTGGACAGGGGGCGGGGAATGAGCAGTTCTTC. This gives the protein CSVGQGAGNEQFF.

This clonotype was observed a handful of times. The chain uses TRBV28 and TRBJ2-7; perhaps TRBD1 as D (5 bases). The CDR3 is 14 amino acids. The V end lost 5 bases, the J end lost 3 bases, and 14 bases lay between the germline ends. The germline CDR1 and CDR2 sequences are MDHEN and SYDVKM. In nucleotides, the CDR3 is TGTGCCAGCAGTACTGACAGTGGAATCTACGAGCAGTACGTC. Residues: CASSTDSGIYEQYV.

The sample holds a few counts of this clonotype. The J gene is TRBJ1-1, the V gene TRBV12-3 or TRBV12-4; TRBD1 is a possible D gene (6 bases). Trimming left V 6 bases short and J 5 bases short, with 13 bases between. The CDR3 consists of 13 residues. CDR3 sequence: CASSRGPGTEAFF. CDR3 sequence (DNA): TGTGCCAGCAGCCGGGGGCCGGGGACTGAAGCTTTCTTT.

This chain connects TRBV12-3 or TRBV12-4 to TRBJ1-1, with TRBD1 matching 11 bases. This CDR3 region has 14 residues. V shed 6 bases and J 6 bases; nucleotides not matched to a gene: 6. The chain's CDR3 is CASSQDRGLAEAFF. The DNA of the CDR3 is TGTGCCAGCAGCCAGGACAGGGGGCTCGCTGAAGCTTTCTTT.

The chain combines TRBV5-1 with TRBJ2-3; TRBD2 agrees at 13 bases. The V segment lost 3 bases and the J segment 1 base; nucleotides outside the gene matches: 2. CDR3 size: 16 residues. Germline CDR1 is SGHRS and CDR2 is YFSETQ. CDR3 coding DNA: TGCGCCAGCAGCTGGGGGACTAGCGGGGGCACAGATACGCAGTATTTT. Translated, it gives CASSWGTSGGTDTQYF.

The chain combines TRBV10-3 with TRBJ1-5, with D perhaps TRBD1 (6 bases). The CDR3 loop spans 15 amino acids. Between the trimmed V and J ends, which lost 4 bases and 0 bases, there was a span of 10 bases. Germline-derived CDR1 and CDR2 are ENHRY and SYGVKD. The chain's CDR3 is CAISARGDSNQPQHF. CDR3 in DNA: TGTGCCATCAGTGCCAGGGGCGATAGCAATCAGCCCCAGCATTTT.

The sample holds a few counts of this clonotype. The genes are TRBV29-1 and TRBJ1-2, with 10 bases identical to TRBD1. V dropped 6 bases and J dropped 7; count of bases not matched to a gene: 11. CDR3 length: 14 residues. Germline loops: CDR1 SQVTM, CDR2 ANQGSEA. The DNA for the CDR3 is TGCAGCGTATCCACGGGACAGGGGTGGGGTGGCTACACCTTC. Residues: CSVSTGQGWGGYTF.

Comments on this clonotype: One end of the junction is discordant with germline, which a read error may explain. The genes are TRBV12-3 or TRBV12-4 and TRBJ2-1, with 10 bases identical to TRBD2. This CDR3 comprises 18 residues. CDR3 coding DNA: TGTGCCTGCAGACTAGGGTCTAGCGGGAGAGTGTCCTACAATGAGCAGTTCTTC. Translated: CACRLGSSGRVSYNEQFF.